This record looks at one T cell receptor (beta chain) sequence and its context. The data stem from a study of blood T cell repertoires in COVID-19. Generated by immunoSEQ multiplex PCR, the TCRdb table keeps only in-frame clones and is missing some. The repertoire includes 250,000 or so clones, around 84% of them detected once, and 5% to 7.5% sits in the top ten. The CDR3 is made up of 14 amino acids. V was clipped by 3 bases and J by 1 base, with 10 bases between them. CDR1 SGHRS and CDR2 YFSETQ come from the germline V gene. The genes are TRBV5-1 and TRBJ1-1; D unresolved. This TCR was sampled from a woman aged 50 to 65 who had been exposed to COVID-19. Sequenced material: PBMCs or T cells enriched from blood (not recorded which). CDR3 nucleotide sequence: TGCGCCAGCAGCTCGGGTCCGCCGAACACTGAAGCTTTCTTT. As protein: CASSSGPPNTEAFF.